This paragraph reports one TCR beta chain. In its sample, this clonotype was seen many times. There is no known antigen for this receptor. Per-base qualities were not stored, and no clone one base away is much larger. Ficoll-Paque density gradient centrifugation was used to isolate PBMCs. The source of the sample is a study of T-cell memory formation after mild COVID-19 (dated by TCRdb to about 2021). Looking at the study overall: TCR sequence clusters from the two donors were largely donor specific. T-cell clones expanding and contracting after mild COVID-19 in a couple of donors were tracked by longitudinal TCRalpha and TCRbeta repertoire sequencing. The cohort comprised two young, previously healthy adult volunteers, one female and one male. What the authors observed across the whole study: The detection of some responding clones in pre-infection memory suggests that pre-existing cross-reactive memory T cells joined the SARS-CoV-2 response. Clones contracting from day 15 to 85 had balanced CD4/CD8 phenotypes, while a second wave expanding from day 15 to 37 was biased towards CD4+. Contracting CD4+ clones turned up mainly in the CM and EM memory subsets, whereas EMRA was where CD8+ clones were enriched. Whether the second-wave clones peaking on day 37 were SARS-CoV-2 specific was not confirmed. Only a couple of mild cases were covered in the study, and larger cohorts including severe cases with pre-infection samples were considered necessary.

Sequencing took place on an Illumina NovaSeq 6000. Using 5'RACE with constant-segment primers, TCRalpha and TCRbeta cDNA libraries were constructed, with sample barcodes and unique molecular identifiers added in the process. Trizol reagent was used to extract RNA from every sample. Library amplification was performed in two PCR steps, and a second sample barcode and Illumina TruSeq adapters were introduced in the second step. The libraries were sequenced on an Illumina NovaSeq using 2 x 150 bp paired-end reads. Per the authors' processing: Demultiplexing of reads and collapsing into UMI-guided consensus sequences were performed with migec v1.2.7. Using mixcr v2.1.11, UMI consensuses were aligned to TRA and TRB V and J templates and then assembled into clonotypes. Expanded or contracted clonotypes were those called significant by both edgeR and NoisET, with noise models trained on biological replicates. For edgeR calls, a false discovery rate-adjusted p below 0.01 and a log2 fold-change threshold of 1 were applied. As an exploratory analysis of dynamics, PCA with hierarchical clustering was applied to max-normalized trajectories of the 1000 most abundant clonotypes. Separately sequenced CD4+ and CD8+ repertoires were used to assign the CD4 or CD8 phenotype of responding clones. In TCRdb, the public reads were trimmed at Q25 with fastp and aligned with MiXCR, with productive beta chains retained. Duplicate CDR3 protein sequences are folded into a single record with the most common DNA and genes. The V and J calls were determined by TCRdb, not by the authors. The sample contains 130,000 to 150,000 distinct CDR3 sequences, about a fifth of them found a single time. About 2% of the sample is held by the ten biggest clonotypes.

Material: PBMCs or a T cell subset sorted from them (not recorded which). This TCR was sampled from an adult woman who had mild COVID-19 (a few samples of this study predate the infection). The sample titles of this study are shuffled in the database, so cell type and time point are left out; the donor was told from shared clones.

The nucleotides are TGTGCCAGCAGCTTAGTTATTAGCCACAATGAGCAGTTCTTC. Translated, this is CASSLVISHNEQFF. The sequence joins TRBV7-6 to TRBJ2-1; there is no confident call for the D gene. The germline V gene provides CDR1 SGHVS and CDR2 FNYEAQ. Trimming takes 1 base from V and 5 bases from J, and the germline ends sit 9 bases apart. Spanning cysteine to phenylalanine, the CDR3 consists of 14 amino acids. The kept DNA is CDR3 alone, 42 bases in frame from the first base.